These 4 T cell receptor beta chains were sequenced from one sample in a study of graft-versus-host responses after intestinal transplantation. Their antigen targets remain unknown. Data came from immunoSEQ multiplex PCR; TCRdb stores just in-frame clones and leaves some out. The repertoire holds about 96,000 clones, around 90% seen once, with 0.15% to 0.2% in the top ten. Source: unstimulated CD4+ T cells sorted from spleen or lymph node cells, taken before intestinal transplant. The receptors here all came from a human donor who received an intestinal transplant.

The J gene is TRBJ1-2, the V gene TRBV5-1; D not certain. With 2 bases removed from V and 7 bases from J, the gap between germline ends came to 12 bases. The CDR3 consists of 13 residues. Germline V gene data show CDR1 as SGHRS and CDR2 as YFSETQ. CDR3: CASSFERIGGYTF. The CDR3 DNA sequence: TGCGCCAGCAGCTTCGAGCGTATCGGTGGCTACACCTTC. Together with reference TRBV5-1 and TRBJ1-2, the CDR3 gives the full variable domain: KAGVTQTPRYLIKTRGQQVTLSCSPISGHRSVSWYQQTPGQGLQFLFEYFSETQRNKGNFPGRFSGRQFSNSRSEMNVSTLELGDSALYLCASSFERIGGYTFGSGTRLTVV.

This rearrangement joins TRBV7-9 to TRBJ1-4; D is unresolved. Germline values: CDR1 SEHNR, CDR2 FQNEAQ (reference sequence). V gave up 0 bases and J gave up 8 bases, with 10 bases separating them. CDR3 length: 14 amino acids. As DNA, the CDR3 is TGTGCCAGCAGCTTAGCACGCGGCGAAGAAAAACTGTTTTTT. It codes for CASSLARGEEKLFF.

The chain links TRBV18 to TRBJ1-2; 8 bases are a match to TRBD1. Germline-derived CDR1 and CDR2 are KGHSH and LQKENI. Trimming at V came to 3 bases and at J to 2 bases, leaving 5 bases not matched to a gene. CDR3 length: 15 residues. CDR3 sequence (DNA): TGTGCCAGCTCACCCCCGGGACAGGCGAACTATGGCTACACCTTC. It yields the protein CASSPPGQANYGYTF.

The chain employs TRBV7-9 and TRBJ1-1, with 9 bases identical to TRBD1. CDR1 and CDR2 from the germline V gene are SEHNR and FQNEAQ (reference sequence). The CDR3 totals 13 residues. V was pared by 7 bases and J by 4 bases, with 4 bases of the junction left unmatched. This CDR3 reads CASNPGQGTEAFF. The DNA for the CDR3 is TGTGCCAGCAACCCGGGACAGGGCACTGAAGCTTTCTTT.